Sequencing of this TCR beta chain was carried out in a study of shared clonotypes between healthy human individuals. All donors were Caucasian adults living in Nashville, Tennessee. A split of CD4+ cells into CD45RA+ naive and CD45RA-negative memory subsets was performed. On sorted subsets, replicate PCRs used about 0.2 ug DNA, or some 28,000 T cell genomes. Sequencing used immunoSEQ multiplex PCR; TCRdb keeps in-frame clones, though not all of them. Here the sample spans around 2.5 million clones, over 85% being singletons. The CDR3 loop spans 13 amino acids. CDR1 and CDR2 (germline): MGHRA, YSYEKL. V lost 6 bases to trimming and J lost 6 bases, with 14 bases between them.

The rearrangement uses TRBV4-1 and TRBJ1-2; D is possibly TRBD1 (5 bases). Sequencing was carried out using naive CD4+ T cells from PBMCs. Stated subset: CD45RA+ positively selected. The TCR was taken from a young man in good health. Some clones in this sample may be carry-over from other donors' samples. As DNA, the CDR3 is TGCGCCAGCAGGCCGACAGTGGTGGATGGCTACACCTTC. Amino acids: CASRPTVVDGYTF.